The 10 T cell receptor beta chains in this list originate from one sample, sequenced in a study of beta chain features in type 1 diabetes. Expressed TCRB transcripts were sequenced after all isolated RNA was converted to cDNA. Clones were sequenced by immunoSEQ multiplex PCR, and TCRdb holds only the in-frame ones, with some missing. The sample comprises around 500,000 clones, over 9.5% of which are singletons, and roughly 0.046% rests with the top ten. The sample comprised naive CD4+ T cells from blood. The source is a woman aged 18 to 35 in good health.

About this clone itself: This sample also contains other DNA sequences that code for the same CDR3. This chain connects TRBV7-3 to TRBJ2-1, with D uncertain. Trimming left V 3 bases short and J 9 bases short, with 6 bases between. Germline loops: CDR1 SGHTA, CDR2 FQGTGA. The CDR3 spans 11 residues. The DNA for the CDR3 is TGTGCCAGCAGCTTCGGCGGTGAGCAGTTCTTC. It codes for CASSFGGEQFF.

The chain joins TRBV19 to TRBJ2-2; D is uncertain. Germline CDR1 is LNHDA and CDR2 is SQIVND (reference sequence). This CDR3 comprises 14 residues. Trimming removed 7 bases at V and 3 bases at J, with 12 bases between. CDR3 in amino acids: CASTGQADTGELFF. The DNA of the CDR3 is TGTGCCAGTACTGGGCAGGCAGACACCGGGGAGCTGTTTTTT.

The J gene is TRBJ2-7, the V gene TRBV30; D remains unclear. CDR1 and CDR2 from the germline V gene are GTSNPN and SVGIG (reference sequence). Trimming pared 5 bases from V and 2 bases from J, leaving 10 bases between. The CDR3 has 12 amino acids. This CDR3 reads CAWSGHPYEQYF. CDR3 DNA sequence: TGTGCCTGGTCCGGGCATCCCTACGAGCAGTACTTC. The full variable domain, completed using reference TRBV30 and TRBJ2-7, is SQTIHQWPATLVQPVGSPLSLECTVEGTSNPNLYWYRQAAGRGLQLLFYSVGIGQISSEVPQNLSASRPQDRQFILSSKKLLLSDSGFYLCAWSGHPYEQYFGPGTRLTVT.

This clone came up many times. This chain links TRBV9 with TRBJ2-1; TRBD2 agrees at 9 bases. Germline assignment: CDR1 SGDLS and CDR2 YYNGEE. This CDR3 comprises 15 residues. V was pared by 4 bases and J by 5 bases, with 7 bases of the junction left unmatched. CDR3 in DNA: TGTGCCAGCAGCCTGCTAGCGGGAAGAAACAATGAGCAGTTCTTC. Encoded protein: CASSLLAGRNNEQFF.

The J gene is TRBJ2-5, the V gene TRBV10-3; D is perhaps TRBD1 (6 bases). The V end lost 6 bases, the J end lost 5 bases, and 16 bases lay between the germline ends. The CDR3 extends over 14 amino acids. Germline V CDR1 and CDR2: ENHRY, SYGVKD. In DNA, the CDR3 is TGTGCCATCAGGGGAAGGGGGTTCGACGAGACCCAGTACTTC. Its translation is CAIRGRGFDETQYF.

In its sample, this clone was seen a few times. Other DNA sequences of this sample code for an identical CDR3. This chain uses TRBV9 with TRBJ1-6; D unclear. CDR3 length: 13 residues. V shed 0 bases and J shed 7 bases, with 5 bases lying between them. Germline CDR1 and CDR2: SGDLS and YYNGEE. CDR3 amino acids: CASSVEVNSPLHF. The DNA for the CDR3 is TGTGCCAGCAGCGTAGAAGTGAATTCACCCCTCCACTTT.

The J gene is TRBJ2-1, the V gene TRBV7-9; TRBD2 agrees at 11 bases. In germline, CDR1 is SEHNR, CDR2 FQNEAQ (reference sequence). V shed 4 bases and J 4 bases; nucleotides not matched to a gene: 3. This CDR3 comprises 15 residues. CDR3 coding DNA: TGTGCCAGCAGCTCAGGGACTAGCGGATACAATGAGCAGTTCTTC. This codes for CASSSGTSGYNEQFF.

This clone was observed a few times. This chain connects TRBV9 to TRBJ1-1, with D tentatively TRBD1 (5 bases). CDR1 SGDLS and CDR2 YYNGEE come from the germline V gene. With 0 bases removed from V and 1 base from J, the gap between germline ends came to 7 bases. The CDR3 has 14 amino acids. The CDR3 is CASSVDGGNTEAFF. The DNA for the CDR3 is TGTGCCAGCAGCGTAGACGGGGGGAACACTGAAGCTTTCTTT. Using reference TRBV9 and TRBJ1-1 for the parts outside the CDR3, the full variable domain is DSGVTQTPKHLITATGQRVTLRCSPRSGDLSVYWYQQSLDQGLQFLIQYYNGEERAKGNILERFSAQQFPDLHSELNLSSLELGDSALYFCASSVDGGNTEAFFGQGTRLTVV.

This clone showed up just a few times. V is TRBV30 and J is TRBJ1-2, with D unclear. The CDR3 consists of 15 residues. V was shortened by 1 base and J by 4 bases, with 16 bases between the two germline ends. Germline lookup yields CDR1 GTSNPN and CDR2 SVGIG (reference sequence). The CDR3, as DNA: TGTGCCTGGAGTGCTCCCGTCAGGCGACGCTATGGCTACACCTTC. This sequence encodes CAWSAPVRRRYGYTF. Combining the CDR3 with reference TRBV30 and TRBJ1-2 gives the whole variable domain SQTIHQWPATLVQPVGSPLSLECTVEGTSNPNLYWYRQAAGRGLQLLFYSVGIGQISSEVPQNLSASRPQDRQFILSSKKLLLSDSGFYLCAWSAPVRRRYGYTFGSGTRLTVV.

The sample holds a few counts of this clone. The V call is TRBV4-2, the J call TRBJ2-3; 9 positions agree with TRBD2. Losses at the gene ends were 0 bases for V and 4 bases for J; bases not matched to a gene: 2. Germline V gene sequence: CDR1 LGHNA, CDR2 YNFKEQ. The CDR3 spans 15 residues. The CDR3 loop reads CASSQDERGADTQYF. The CDR3 DNA is TGTGCCAGCAGCCAAGACGAGCGGGGGGCAGATACGCAGTATTTT.